The rows below give T cell receptor beta chains drawn from one sample of a study of cytomegalovirus exposure and HLA in healthy donors. Assay: immunoSEQ multiplex PCR; the TCRdb copy retains only in-frame clones and omits some. The data contain some 150,000 clones, around 86% of them singletons. Specimen: PBMCs. The receptors stem from a woman under 40 in good health and CMV-seronegative. Both conserved end residues are part of each CDR3. D genes are given only for firm matches. Clone size is not always given. Where it is, it says once, few, many or a class for expanded clones.

j_gene | abundance | v_gene | d_gene | CDR3aa | CDR3nt
TRBJ2-1 | . | TRBV29-1 | TRBD2 | CSVNRDYWINEQFF | TGCAGCGTTAACCGGGACTACTGGATCAATGAGCAGTTCTTC
TRBJ1-6 | . | TRBV6-5 | . | CASSYSAGGDSPLHF | TGTGCCAGCAGTTACTCGGCGGGAGGGGATTCACCCCTCCACTTT
TRBJ2-6 | . | TRBV11-2 | TRBD1 | CASSPRWGTGISGANVLTF | TGTGCCAGCAGCCCAAGGTGGGGGACAGGCATCTCTGGGGCCAACGTCCTGACTTTC
TRBJ1-5 | few | TRBV2 | . | CASSESRGIPEPQHF | TGTGCCAGCAGTGAAAGTAGAGGGATCCCTGAGCCCCAGCATTTT
TRBJ1-6 | . | TRBV6-5 | TRBD1 | CASSVTGAKESPLHF | TGTGCCAGCAGTGTGACAGGGGCGAAAGAGTCACCCCTCCACTTT
TRBJ1-2 | once | TRBV7-2 | . | CASSNLRGASGYTF | TGTGCCAGCAGCAACCTGAGAGGAGCTAGTGGCTACACCTTC
TRBJ2-5 | . | TRBV19 | TRBD2 | CASSIQSGTSTQETQYF | TGTGCCAGTAGTATCCAGTCCGGGACTAGCACGCAAGAGACCCAGTACTTC
TRBJ1-1 | . | TRBV7-9 | TRBD1 | CASSLADRGAFF | TGTGCCAGCAGCTTAGCGGACAGGGGTGCTTTCTTT
TRBJ1-1 | . | TRBV4-1 | . | CASRQENNMNTEAFF | TGCGCCAGCAGACAAGAGAACAATATGAACACTGAAGCTTTCTTT
TRBJ1-1 | . | TRBV27 | TRBD1 | CASSLDQGASAEAFF | TGTGCCAGCAGTTTAGACCAGGGGGCGTCGGCTGAAGCTTTCTTT
TRBJ2-3 | . | TRBV10-2 | TRBD2 | CASRLAGETDTQYF | TGCGCCAGTCGACTAGCGGGAGAGACAGATACGCAGTATTTT
TRBJ2-3 | . | TRBV29-1 | TRBD2 | CSVRAGGTDTQYF | TGCAGCGTTCGAGCGGGGGGCACAGATACGCAGTATTTT
TRBJ2-6 | . | TRBV7-9 | . | CASSQTVEVSGANVLTF | TGTGCCAGCAGCCAAACAGTGGAGGTCTCTGGGGCCAACGTCCTGACTTTC
TRBJ1-2 | . | TRBV14 | TRBD1 | CASSETGTGVHGYTF | TGTGCCAGCAGCGAGACCGGGACAGGGGTCCATGGCTACACCTTC
TRBJ2-3 | . | TRBV19 | TRBD2 | CASSTGLAFTDTQYF | TGTGCCAGTAGTACCGGACTAGCGTTCACAGATACGCAGTATTTT
TRBJ2-3 | . | TRBV19 | TRBD1 | CASSIPDRGRRDTQYF | TGTGCCAGTAGTATTCCAGACAGGGGGCGGCGAGATACGCAGTATTTT
TRBJ1-2 | . | TRBV9 | . | CASSVNGGDGSYYGYTF | TGTGCCAGCAGCGTAAACGGAGGGGACGGATCCTACTATGGCTACACCTTC
TRBJ2-3 | . | TRBV29-1 | TRBD2 | CSVWTSGARDTQYF | TGCAGCGTCTGGACTAGCGGGGCCCGAGATACGCAGTATTTT
TRBJ1-1 | . | TRBV28 | . | CASSLQGMTEAFF | TGTGCCAGCAGTCTCCAGGGTATGACTGAAGCTTTCTTT
TRBJ2-3 | . | TRBV2 | TRBD1 | CASRRRTGGIDTQYF | TGTGCCAGCAGGAGGAGGACAGGGGGCATAGATACGCAGTATTTT
TRBJ2-2 | . | TRBV7-9 | . | CASSKNTGGPHTGELFF | TGTGCCAGCAGCAAAAATACCGGGGGACCGCACACCGGGGAGCTGTTTTTT
TRBJ2-2 | . | TRBV11-2 | . | CASSLVRFTGELFF | TGTGCCAGCAGCTTGGTCAGATTCACCGGGGAGCTGTTTTTT
TRBJ1-1 | . | TRBV2 | TRBD1 | CASSEQGAGTEAFF | TGTGCCAGCAGTGAACAGGGGGCTGGCACTGAAGCTTTCTTT
TRBJ2-3 | . | TRBV2 | . | CASGWDSSVDTQYF | TGTGCCAGCGGGTGGGACTCCTCGGTAGATACGCAGTATTTT
TRBJ1-2 | once | TRBV19 | TRBD1 | CASSIAGGYGYTF | TGTGCCAGTAGTATTGCAGGGGGCTATGGCTACACCTTC